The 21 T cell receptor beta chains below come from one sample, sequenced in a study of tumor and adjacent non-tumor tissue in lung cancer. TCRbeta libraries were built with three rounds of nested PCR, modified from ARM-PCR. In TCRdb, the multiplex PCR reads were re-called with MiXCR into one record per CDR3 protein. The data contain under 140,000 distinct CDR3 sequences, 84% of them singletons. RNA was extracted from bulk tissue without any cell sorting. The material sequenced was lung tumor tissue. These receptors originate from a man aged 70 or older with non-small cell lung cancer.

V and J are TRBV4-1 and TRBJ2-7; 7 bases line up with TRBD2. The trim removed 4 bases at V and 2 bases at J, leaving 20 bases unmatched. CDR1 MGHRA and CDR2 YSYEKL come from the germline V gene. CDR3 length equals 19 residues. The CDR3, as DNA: TGCGCCAGCAGCCCAAGGGGTTCAGGACTAGTGGGGGTGACCTACGAGCAGTACTTC. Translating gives CASSPRGSGLVGVTYEQYF.

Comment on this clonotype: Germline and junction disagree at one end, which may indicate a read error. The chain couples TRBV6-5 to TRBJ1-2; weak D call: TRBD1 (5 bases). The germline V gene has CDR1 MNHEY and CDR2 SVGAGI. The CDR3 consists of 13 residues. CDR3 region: CASSYTGEYDYTF. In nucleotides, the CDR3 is TGTGCCAGCAGTTACACAGGAGAATATGACTACACCTTT.

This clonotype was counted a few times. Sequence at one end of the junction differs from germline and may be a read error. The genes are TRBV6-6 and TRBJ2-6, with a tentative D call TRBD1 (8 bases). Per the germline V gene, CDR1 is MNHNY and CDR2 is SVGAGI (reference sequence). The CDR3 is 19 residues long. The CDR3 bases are TGTGCCAGCAATTACTCGAGCGGGACAGGATACTCTGGGGCCAACGTCCTGACCTTC. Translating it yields CASNYSSGTGYSGANVLTF.

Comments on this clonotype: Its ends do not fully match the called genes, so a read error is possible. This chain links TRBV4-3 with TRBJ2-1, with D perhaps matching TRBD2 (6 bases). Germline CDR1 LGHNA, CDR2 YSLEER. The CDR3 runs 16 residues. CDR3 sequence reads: CANSQDTSGGYNEQFF. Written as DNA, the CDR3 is TGCGCCAACAGCCAGGATACTAGTGGGGGGTATAATGAGCAGTTCTTC.

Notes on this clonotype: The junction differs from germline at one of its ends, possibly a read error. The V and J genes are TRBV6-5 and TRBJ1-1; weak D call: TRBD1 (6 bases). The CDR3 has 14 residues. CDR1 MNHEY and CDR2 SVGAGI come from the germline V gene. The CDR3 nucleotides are TGTGCCAGCAGCCAGACGGGGGGCCGTCGTGAAGCTTTGTTT. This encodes CASSQTGGRREALF.

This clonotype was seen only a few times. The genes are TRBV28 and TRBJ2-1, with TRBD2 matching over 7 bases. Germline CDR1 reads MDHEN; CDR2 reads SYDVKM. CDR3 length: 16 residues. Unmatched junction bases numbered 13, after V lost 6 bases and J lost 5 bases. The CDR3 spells CASSPPPGRANNEQFF. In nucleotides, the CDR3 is TGTGCCAGCAGCCCCCCCCCGGGGAGGGCAAACAATGAGCAGTTCTTC.

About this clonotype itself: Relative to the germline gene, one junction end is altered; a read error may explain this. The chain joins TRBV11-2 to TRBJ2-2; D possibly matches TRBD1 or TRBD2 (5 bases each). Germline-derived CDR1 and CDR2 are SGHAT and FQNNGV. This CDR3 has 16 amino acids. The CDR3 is CASSLLDIGVAGELLF. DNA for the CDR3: TGTGCCAGCAGCTTACTGGACATAGGGGTTGCCGGGGAGCTGCTTTTT.

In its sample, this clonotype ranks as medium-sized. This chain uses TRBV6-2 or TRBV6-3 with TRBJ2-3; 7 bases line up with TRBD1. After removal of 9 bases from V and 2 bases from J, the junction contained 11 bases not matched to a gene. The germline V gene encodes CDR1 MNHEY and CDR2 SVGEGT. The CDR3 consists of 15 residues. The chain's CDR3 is CASTTPGTATDTQYF. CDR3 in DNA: TGTGCCAGTACAACCCCCGGGACAGCCACAGATACGCAGTATTTT.

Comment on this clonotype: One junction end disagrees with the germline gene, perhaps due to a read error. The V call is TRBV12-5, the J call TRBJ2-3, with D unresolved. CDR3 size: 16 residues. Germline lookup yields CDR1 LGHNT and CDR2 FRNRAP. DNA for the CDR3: TGTGCTGGTGGTTGCCCACCGACCAGCTACACAGATACGCAGTATTTT. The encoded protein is CAGGCPPTSYTDTQYF.

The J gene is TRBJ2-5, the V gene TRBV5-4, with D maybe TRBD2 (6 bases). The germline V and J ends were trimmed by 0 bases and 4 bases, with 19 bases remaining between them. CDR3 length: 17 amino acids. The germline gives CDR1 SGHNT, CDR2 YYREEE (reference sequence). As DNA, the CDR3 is TGTGCCAGCAGCTTGGAGCTATTGGGAGGTCCGTTAGAGACCCAGTACTTC. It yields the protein CASSLELLGGPLETQYF.

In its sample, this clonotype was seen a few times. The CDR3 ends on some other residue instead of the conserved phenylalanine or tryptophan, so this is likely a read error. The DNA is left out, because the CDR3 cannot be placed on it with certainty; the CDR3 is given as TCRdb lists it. The CDR3 spells CSAKPYLQAGQETLYL. The chain is built from TRBV29-1 and TRBJ2-5; whether TRBD2, the table's D call, matches the DNA was not checked. With termini counted, the CDR3 has 16 amino acids. From germline, CDR1 is SQVTM and CDR2 ANQGSEA.

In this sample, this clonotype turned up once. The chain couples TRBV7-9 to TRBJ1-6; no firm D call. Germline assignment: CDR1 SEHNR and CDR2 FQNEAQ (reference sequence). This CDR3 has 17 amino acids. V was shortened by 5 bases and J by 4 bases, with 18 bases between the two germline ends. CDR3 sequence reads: CASSPTRRSGYNSPLHF. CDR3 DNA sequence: TGTGCCAGCAGCCCGACACGGAGGAGTGGGTATAATTCACCCCTCCACTTT.

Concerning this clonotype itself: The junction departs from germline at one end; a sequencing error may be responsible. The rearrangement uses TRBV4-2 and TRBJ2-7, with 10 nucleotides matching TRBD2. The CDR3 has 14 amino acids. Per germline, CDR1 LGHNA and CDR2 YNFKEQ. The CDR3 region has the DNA TGTGTCATCAGCCGAGCGGGAGGGCCCCACGAGCAATACTTC. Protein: CVISRAGGPHEQYF.

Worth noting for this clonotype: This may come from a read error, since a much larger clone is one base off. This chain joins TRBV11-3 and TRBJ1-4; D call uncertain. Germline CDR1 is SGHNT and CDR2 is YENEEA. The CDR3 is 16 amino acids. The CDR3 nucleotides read TGTGCCAACAGCTTAGTAGGTGGAACGTCTAATGGAAAACTGTTCTTT. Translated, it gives CANSLVGGTSNGKLFF.

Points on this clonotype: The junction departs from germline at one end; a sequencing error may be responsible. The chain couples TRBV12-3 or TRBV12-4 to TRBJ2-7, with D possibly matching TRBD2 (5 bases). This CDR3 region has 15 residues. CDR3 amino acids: CASSLVSIGNYELYF. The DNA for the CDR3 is TGTGCCAGCAGTTTAGTTTCTATCGGGAACTACGAGCTGTACTTC.

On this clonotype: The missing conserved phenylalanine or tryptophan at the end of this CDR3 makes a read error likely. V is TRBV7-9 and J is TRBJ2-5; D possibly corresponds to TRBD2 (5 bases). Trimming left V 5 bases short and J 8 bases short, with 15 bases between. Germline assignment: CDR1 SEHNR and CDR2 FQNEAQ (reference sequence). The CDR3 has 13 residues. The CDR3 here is CASSLPNGDTQYL. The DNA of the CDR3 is TGTGCCAGCAGCCTCCCCAACGGGGATACCCAGTACCTC.

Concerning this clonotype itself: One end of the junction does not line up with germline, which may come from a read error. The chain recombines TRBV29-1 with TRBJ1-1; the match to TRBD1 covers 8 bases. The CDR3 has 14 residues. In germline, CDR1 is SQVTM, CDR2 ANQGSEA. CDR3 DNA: TGTAGTGTCTTCGGACAGGGAACTAAAATTGAAGCTTTCTTT. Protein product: CSVFGQGTKIEAFF.

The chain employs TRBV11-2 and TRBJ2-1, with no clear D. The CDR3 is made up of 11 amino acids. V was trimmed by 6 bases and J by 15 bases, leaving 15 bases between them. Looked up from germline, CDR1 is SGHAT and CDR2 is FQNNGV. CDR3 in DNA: TGTGCCAGCAGTCCGGGCGATGAACGGTTCTTC. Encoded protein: CASSPGDERFF.

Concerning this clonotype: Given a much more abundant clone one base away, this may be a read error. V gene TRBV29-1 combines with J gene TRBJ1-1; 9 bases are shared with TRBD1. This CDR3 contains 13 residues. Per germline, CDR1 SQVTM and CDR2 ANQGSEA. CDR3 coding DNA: TGCAGCGGCCTCGGACAGGGGAACACTAAAGCTTTCTTT. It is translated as CSGLGQGNTKAFF.

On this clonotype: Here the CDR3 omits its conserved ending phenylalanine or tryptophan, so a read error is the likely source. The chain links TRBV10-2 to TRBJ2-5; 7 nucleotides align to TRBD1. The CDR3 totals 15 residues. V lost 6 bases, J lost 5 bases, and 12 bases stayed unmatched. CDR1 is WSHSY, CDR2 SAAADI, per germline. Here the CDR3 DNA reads TGCGCCAGCAGCCCCGTGACAGGGCCCGGTGAGACCCAGTACTTA. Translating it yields CASSPVTGPGETQYL.

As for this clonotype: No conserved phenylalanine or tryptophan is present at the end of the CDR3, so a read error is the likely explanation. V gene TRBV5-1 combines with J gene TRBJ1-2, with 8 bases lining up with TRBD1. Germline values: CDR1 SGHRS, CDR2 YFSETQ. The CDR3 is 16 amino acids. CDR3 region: CPSSSRGQGPHYGYTL. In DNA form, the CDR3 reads TGCCCCAGCAGCTCACGAGGACAGGGCCCGCACTATGGCTACACCTTA.